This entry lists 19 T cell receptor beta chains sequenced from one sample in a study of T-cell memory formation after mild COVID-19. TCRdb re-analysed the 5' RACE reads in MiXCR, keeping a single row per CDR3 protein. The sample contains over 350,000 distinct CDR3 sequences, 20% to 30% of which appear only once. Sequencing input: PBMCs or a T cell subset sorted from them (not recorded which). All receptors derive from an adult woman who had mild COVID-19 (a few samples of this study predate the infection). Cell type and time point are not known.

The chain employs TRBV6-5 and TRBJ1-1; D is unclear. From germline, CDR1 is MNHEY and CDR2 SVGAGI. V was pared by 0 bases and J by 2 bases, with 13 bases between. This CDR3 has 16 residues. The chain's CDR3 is CASSYSLKLENTEAFF. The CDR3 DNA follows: TGTGCCAGCAGTTACTCCCTAAAACTGGAAAACACTGAAGCTTTCTTT.

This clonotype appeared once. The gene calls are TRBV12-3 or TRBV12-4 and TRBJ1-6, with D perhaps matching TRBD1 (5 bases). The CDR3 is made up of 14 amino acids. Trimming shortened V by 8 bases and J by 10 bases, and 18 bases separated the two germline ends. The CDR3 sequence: CASLDIQGGSPLHF. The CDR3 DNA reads TGTGCCAGCCTTGATATCCAGGGTGGATCACCCCTCCACTTT.

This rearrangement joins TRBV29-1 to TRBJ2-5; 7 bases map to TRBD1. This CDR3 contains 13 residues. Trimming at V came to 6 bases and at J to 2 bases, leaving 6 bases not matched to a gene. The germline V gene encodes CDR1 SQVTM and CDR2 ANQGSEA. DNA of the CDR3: TGCAGCGTGGGGACAGCGCTACAAGAGACCCAGTACTTC. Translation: CSVGTALQETQYF.

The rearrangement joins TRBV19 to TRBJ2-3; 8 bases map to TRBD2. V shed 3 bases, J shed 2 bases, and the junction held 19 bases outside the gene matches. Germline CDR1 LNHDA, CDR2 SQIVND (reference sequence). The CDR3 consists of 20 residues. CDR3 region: CASSINGLADLARATDTQYF. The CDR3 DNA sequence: TGTGCCAGTAGTATCAACGGACTAGCCGACCTTGCCCGAGCCACAGATACGCAGTATTTT.

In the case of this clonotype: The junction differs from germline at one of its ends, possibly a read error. The CDR3 sequence is CASSLGGDGTEALF. CDR3 DNA: TGTGCCAGCAGCTTAGGGGGGGATGGCACTGAAGCTTTATTT. The chain has TRBV11-2 and TRBJ1-1, with a tentative D call TRBD1 (5 bases). Germline-derived CDR1 and CDR2 are SGHAT and FQNNGV. The CDR3 consists of 14 residues.

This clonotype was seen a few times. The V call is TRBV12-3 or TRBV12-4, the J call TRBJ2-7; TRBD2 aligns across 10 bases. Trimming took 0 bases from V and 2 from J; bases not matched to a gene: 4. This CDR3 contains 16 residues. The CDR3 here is CASSLALAGAAYEQYF. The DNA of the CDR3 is TGTGCCAGCAGTTTAGCCCTAGCGGGGGCGGCCTACGAGCAGTACTTC.

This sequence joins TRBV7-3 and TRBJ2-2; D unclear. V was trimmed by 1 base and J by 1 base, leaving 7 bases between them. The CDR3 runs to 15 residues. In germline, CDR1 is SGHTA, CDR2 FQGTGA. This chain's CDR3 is CASSLMGMNTGELFF. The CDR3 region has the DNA TGTGCCAGCAGCTTAATGGGGATGAACACCGGGGAGCTGTTTTTT.

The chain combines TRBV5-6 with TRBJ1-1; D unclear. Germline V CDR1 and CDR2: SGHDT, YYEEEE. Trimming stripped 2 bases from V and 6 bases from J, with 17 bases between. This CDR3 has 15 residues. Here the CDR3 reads CASSFQIGRTSEAFF. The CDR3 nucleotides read TGTGCCAGCAGCTTTCAAATTGGACGGACTTCTGAAGCTTTCTTT.

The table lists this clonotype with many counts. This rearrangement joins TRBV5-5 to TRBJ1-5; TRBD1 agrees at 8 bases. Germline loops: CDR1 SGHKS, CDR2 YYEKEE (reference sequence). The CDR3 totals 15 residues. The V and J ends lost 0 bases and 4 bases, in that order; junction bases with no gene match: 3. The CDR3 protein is CASSLGGQGNQPQHF. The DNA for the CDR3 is TGTGCCAGCAGCTTGGGCGGACAGGGAAATCAGCCCCAGCATTTT.

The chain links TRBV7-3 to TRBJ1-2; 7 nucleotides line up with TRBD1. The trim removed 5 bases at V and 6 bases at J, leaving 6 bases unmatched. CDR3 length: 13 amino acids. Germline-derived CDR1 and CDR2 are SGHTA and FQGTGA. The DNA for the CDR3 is TGTGCCAGCAGCCCACAGACAGGGAATGGCTACACCTTC. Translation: CASSPQTGNGYTF.

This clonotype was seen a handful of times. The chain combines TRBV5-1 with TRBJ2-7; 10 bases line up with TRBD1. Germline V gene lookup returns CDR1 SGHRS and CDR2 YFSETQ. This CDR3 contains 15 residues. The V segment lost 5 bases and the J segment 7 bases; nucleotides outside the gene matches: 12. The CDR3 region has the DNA TGCGCCAGCAGAGAACCGGGACAGGGGCGTCGAGAGCAGTACTTC. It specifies CASREPGQGRREQYF.

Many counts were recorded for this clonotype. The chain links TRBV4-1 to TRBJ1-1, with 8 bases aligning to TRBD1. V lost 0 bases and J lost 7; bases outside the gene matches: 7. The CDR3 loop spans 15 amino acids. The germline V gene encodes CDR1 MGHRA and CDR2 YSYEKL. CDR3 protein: CASSQDGQGANEAFF. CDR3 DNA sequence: TGCGCCAGCAGCCAAGACGGGCAGGGGGCGAATGAAGCTTTCTTT.

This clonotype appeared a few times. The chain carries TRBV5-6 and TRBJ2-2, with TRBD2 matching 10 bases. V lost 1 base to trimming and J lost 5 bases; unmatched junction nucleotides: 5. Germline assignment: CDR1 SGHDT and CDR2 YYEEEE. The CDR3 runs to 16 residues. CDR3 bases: TGTGCCAGCAGCTTGTCTTCGGGACTAGCGACCGGGGAGCTGTTTTTT. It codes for CASSLSSGLATGELFF.

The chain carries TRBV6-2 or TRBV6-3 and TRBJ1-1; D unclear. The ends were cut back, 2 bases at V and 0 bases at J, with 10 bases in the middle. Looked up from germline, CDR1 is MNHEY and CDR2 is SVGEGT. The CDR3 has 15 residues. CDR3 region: CASSYRRPLNTEAFF. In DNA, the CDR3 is TGTGCCAGCAGTTACCGAAGGCCCCTGAACACTGAAGCTTTCTTT.

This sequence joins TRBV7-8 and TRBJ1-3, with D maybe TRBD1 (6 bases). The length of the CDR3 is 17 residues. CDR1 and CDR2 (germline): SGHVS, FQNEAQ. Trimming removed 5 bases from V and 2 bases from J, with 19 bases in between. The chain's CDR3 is CASSQTGIGLTGNTIYF. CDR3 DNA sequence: TGTGCCAGCAGCCAGACAGGAATTGGTCTTACTGGAAACACCATATATTTT. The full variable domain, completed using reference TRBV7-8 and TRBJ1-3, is GAGVSQSPRYKVAKRGQDVALRCDPISGHVSLFWYQQALGQGPEFLTYFQNEAQLDKSGLPSDRFFAERPEGSVSTLKIQRTQQEDSAVYLCASSQTGIGLTGNTIYFGEGSWLTVV.

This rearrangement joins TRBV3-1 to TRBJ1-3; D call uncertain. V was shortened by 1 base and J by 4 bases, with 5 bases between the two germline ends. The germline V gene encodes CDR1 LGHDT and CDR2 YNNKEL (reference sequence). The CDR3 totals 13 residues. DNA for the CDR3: TGTGCCAGCAGCCAAGGTCGGGGAAACACCATATATTTT. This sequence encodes CASSQGRGNTIYF.

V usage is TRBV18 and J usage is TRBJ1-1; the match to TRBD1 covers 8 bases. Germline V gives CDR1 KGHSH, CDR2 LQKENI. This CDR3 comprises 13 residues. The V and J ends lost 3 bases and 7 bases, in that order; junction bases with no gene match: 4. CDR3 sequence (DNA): TGTGCCAGCTCACCGGACAGGGATATTGAAGCTTTCTTT. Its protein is CASSPDRDIEAFF.

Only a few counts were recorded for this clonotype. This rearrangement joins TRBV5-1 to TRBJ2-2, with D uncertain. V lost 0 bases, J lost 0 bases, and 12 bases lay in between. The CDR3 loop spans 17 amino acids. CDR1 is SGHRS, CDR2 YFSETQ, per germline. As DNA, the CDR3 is TGCGCCAGCAGCTTGGATTTGGCAGTGACGAACACCGGGGAGCTGTTTTTT. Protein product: CASSLDLAVTNTGELFF. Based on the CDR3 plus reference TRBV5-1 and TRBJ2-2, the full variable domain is KAGVTQTPRYLIKTRGQQVTLSCSPISGHRSVSWYQQTPGQGLQFLFEYFSETQRNKGNFPGRFSGRQFSNSRSEMNVSTLELGDSALYLCASSLDLAVTNTGELFFGEGSRLTVL.

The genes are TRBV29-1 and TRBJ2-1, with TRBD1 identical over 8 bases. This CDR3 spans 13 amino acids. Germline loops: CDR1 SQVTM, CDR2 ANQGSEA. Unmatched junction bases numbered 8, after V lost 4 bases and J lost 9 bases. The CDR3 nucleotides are TGCAGCGTTGCATTCGGACAGGGCAGTGAGCAGTTCTTC. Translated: CSVAFGQGSEQFF.